The 25 T cell receptor beta chains below all came from one sample that was sequenced in a study of control samples from healthy donors and cancer patients. Only in-frame clones appear in the TCRdb table, and some are missing; sequencing was by immunoSEQ multiplex PCR. The sample includes 150,000 to 200,000 clones, about 90% of them seen just once. The source material was blood. The receptor set was obtained from a woman between 45 and 60 years old in good health.

This chain connects TRBV19 to TRBJ1-1; D not certain. The CDR3 contains 14 residues. V shed 3 bases and J shed 4 bases, with 12 bases lying between them. Germline V CDR1 and CDR2: LNHDA, SQIVND (reference sequence). The CDR3 loop reads CASSIAARGTEAFF. Here the CDR3 DNA reads TGTGCCAGTAGTATCGCAGCGCGCGGCACTGAAGCTTTCTTT.

The chain has TRBV7-6 and TRBJ2-1, with TRBD1 as a possible D gene (5 bases). Trimming left V 2 bases short and J 4 bases short, with 15 bases between. This CDR3 is 16 amino acids long. The germline gives CDR1 SGHVS, CDR2 FNYEAQ. CDR3 in amino acids: CASSLNALGAYNEQFF. DNA of the CDR3: TGTGCCAGCAGCTTAAATGCCTTAGGGGCATACAATGAGCAGTTCTTC.

The CDR3 DNA reads as TGCGCCAGCAGCTTCCTAGCGGGAGACACCTACGAGCAGTACTTC. Protein: CASSFLAGDTYEQYF. This chain connects TRBV5-1 to TRBJ2-7, with 10 bases matching TRBD2. CDR1 and CDR2 (germline): SGHRS, YFSETQ. CDR3 length: 15 residues. V trimming: 2 bases; J trimming: 2 bases; junction bases outside the gene matches: 4.

This clone came up once. This sequence joins TRBV28 and TRBJ2-3, with 12 nucleotides matching TRBD2. This CDR3 is 16 amino acids long. Per the germline V gene, CDR1 is MDHEN and CDR2 is SYDVKM. The J segment lost 4 bases and the V segment lost 7 bases, leaving 9 bases of the junction unmatched. The CDR3 spells CASTPGGLAGSDTQYF. The CDR3 coding sequence is TGTGCCAGCACCCCGGGGGGACTAGCGGGCTCAGATACGCAGTATTTT.

This clone was detected a few times. The CDR3 protein is CASSWGQGRNQPQHF. The CDR3, as DNA: TGTGCCAGCAGTTGGGGACAGGGACGGAATCAGCCCCAGCATTTT. The chain carries TRBV6-2 or TRBV6-3 and TRBJ1-5; TRBD1 matches at 9 bases. Per germline, CDR1 MNHEY and CDR2 SVGEGT. V was pared by 4 bases and J by 4 bases, with 5 bases of the junction left unmatched. The CDR3 totals 15 residues.

J is TRBJ1-1 and V is TRBV19; D is unresolved. V was cut by 1 base and J by 2 bases, with 11 bases left in between. The CDR3 is made up of 15 amino acids. Germline V lookup: CDR1 LNHDA, CDR2 SQIVND (reference sequence). This CDR3 reads CASSIGVQQNTEAFF. The DNA of the CDR3 is TGTGCCAGTAGTATAGGAGTACAGCAAAACACTGAAGCTTTCTTT.

This chain connects TRBV30 to TRBJ1-2; D is unresolved. V shed 2 bases and J shed 1 base, with 5 bases lying between them. The CDR3 covers 12 residues. In germline, CDR1 is GTSNPN, CDR2 SVGIG (reference sequence). Here the CDR3 reads CAWSLVNYGYTF. Written as DNA, the CDR3 is TGTGCCTGGAGTCTGGTTAACTATGGCTACACCTTC.

The chain uses TRBV9 and TRBJ2-3, with D possibly TRBD1 on 6 matching bases. There are 13 residues in the CDR3. The V end was cut by 1 base, the J end by 5 bases, with 8 bases between. CDR1 and CDR2 from the germline V gene are SGDLS and YYNGEE. CDR3 nucleotide sequence: TGTGCCAGCAGCGTACAGGGGCAAGATACGCAGTATTTT. This gives the protein CASSVQGQDTQYF. The entire variable domain, with the rest obtained from reference TRBV9 and TRBJ2-3, is as follows: DSGVTQTPKHLITATGQRVTLRCSPRSGDLSVYWYQQSLDQGLQFLIQYYNGEERAKGNILERFSAQQFPDLHSELNLSSLELGDSALYFCASSVQGQDTQYFGPGTRLTVL.

In regard to this clone: One end of the junction does not line up with germline, which may come from a read error. V usage is TRBV7-9 and J usage is TRBJ2-5; 9 positions agree with TRBD1. The length of the CDR3 is 12 residues. Germline loops: CDR1 SEHNR, CDR2 FQNEAQ (reference sequence). CDR3 amino acids: CASSLTGQGGDF. The CDR3 DNA reads TGTGCCAGCAGCCTCACGGGACAGGGTGGCGACTTC. Based on the CDR3 plus reference TRBV7-9 and TRBJ2-5, the full variable domain is DTGVSQNPRHKITKRGQNVTFRCDPISEHNRLYWYRQTLGQGPEFLTYFQNEAQLEKSRLLSDRFSAERPKGSFSTLEIQRTEQGDSAMYLCASSLTGQGGDFGPGTRLLVL.

The chain joins TRBV9 to TRBJ2-2; tentative D call: TRBD2 (6 bases). Between the trimmed V and J ends, which lost 2 bases and 5 bases, there was a span of 16 bases. The CDR3 spans 16 residues. Germline values: CDR1 SGDLS, CDR2 YYNGEE. The chain's CDR3 is CASSVSPYAGTGELFF. The CDR3 coding sequence is TGTGCCAGCAGCGTTTCTCCGTATGCGGGGACCGGGGAGCTGTTTTTT.

The rearrangement links TRBV6-5 to TRBJ1-5, with 7 bases fitting TRBD1. The CDR3 covers 14 residues. Germline loops: CDR1 MNHEY, CDR2 SVGAGI. The J segment lost 3 bases and the V segment lost 6 bases, leaving 5 bases of the junction unmatched. CDR3 loop: CASSPGQINQPQHF. CDR3 nucleotide sequence: TGTGCCAGCAGCCCGGGACAGATCAATCAGCCCCAGCATTTT.

This chain uses TRBV6-2 or TRBV6-3 with TRBJ1-1; unclear D gene. The germline gives CDR1 MNHEY, CDR2 SVGEGT. The ends were cut back, 2 bases at V and 1 base at J, with 8 bases in the middle. CDR3 size: 14 residues. The CDR3 DNA reads TGTGCCAGCAGTTACCCGAGGAGGAACACTGAAGCTTTCTTT. Protein: CASSYPRRNTEAFF.

The chain has TRBV29-1 and TRBJ1-1, with TRBD1 matching 8 bases. Germline lookup yields CDR1 SQVTM and CDR2 ANQGSEA. J was trimmed by 4 bases and V by 5 bases; bases with no gene match: 15. The CDR3 spans 16 residues. CDR3 bases: TGCAGCGTTCTCTTCCGGGACAGGTCAAGGAGCACTGAAGCTTTCTTT. Residues: CSVLFRDRSRSTEAFF.

The V call is TRBV9, the J call TRBJ2-1; D gene unclear. The length of the CDR3 is 14 residues. The V gene lost 3 bases and the J gene lost 0 bases, with 7 bases spanning the gap. Germline CDR1 SGDLS, CDR2 YYNGEE. For the CDR3, the DNA is TGTGCCAGCAGCGGAGCATCCTCCTACAATGAGCAGTTCTTC. Translating it yields CASSGASSYNEQFF.

Remarks on this clone: In this CDR3 the conserved last residue, phenylalanine or tryptophan, is missing, so a read error is likely. The limits of the CDR3 on the DNA are not certain, so only TCRdb's listed CDR3 is given. The J gene is TRBJ1-4, the V gene TRBV20-1; whether TRBD1, the table's D call, matches the DNA was not checked. The CDR3 extends over 11 residues, inclusive of both ends. In germline, CDR1 is DFQATT, CDR2 SNEGSKA (reference sequence). CDR3 amino acids: CSARGSWGLMV.

V usage is TRBV28 and J usage is TRBJ2-7, with 8 positions matching TRBD1. The CDR3 contains 12 residues. V lost 8 bases, J lost 3 bases, and 3 bases stayed unmatched. Germline-derived CDR1 and CDR2 are MDHEN and SYDVKM. CDR3 in DNA: TGTGCCAGCGTGGACAGGGACTACGAGCAGTACTTC. Its translation is CASVDRDYEQYF.

The rearrangement joins TRBV9 to TRBJ2-1; 7 nucleotides match TRBD2. CDR3 size: 16 residues. Losses at the gene ends were 0 bases for V and 4 bases for J; bases not matched to a gene: 7. Germline V gives CDR1 SGDLS, CDR2 YYNGEE. The CDR3 DNA follows: TGTGCCAGCAGCGTAGGGCCTAGCGGCAGTTACAATGAGCAGTTCTTC. Encoded protein: CASSVGPSGSYNEQFF.

The chain carries TRBV19 and TRBJ1-5, with a possible D match to TRBD1 (5 bases). The CDR3 loop spans 18 amino acids. Germline CDR1 reads LNHDA; CDR2 reads SQIVND (reference sequence). Trimming stripped 9 bases from V and 1 base from J, with 25 bases between. The CDR3 DNA is TGTGCCAGAGGACTCAGGGATTCCGATCGTAGGAGCAATCAGCCCCAGCATTTT. This sequence encodes CARGLRDSDRRSNQPQHF.

The chain combines TRBV6-5 with TRBJ1-1; the D is unclear. Per the germline V gene, CDR1 is MNHEY and CDR2 is SVGAGI. The ends were cut back, 2 bases at V and 2 bases at J, with 6 bases in the middle. The CDR3 contains 13 residues. CDR3 residues: CASSYAANTEAFF. Here the CDR3 DNA reads TGTGCCAGCAGTTACGCCGCCAACACTGAAGCTTTCTTT.

The chain combines TRBV4-1 with TRBJ1-2; D not certain. V lost 0 bases, J lost 0 bases, and 11 bases lay in between. The CDR3 is 16 residues long. CDR1 MGHRA and CDR2 YSYEKL come from the germline V gene. The DNA of the CDR3 is TGCGCCAGCAGCCAAGATAGAGGGAGGGCTAACTATGGCTACACCTTC. It is translated as CASSQDRGRANYGYTF.

This chain joins TRBV3-1 (or the pseudogene TRBV3-2) and TRBJ1-5, with 7 bases matching TRBD1. V was clipped by 1 base and J by 4 bases; unmatched bases: 4. Germline CDR1 and CDR2: LGHDT and YNNKEL (reference sequence). This CDR3 is 15 amino acids long. CDR3 sequence: CASSQGPGGNQPQHF. CDR3 nucleotide sequence: TGTGCCAGCAGCCAAGGTCCAGGGGGGAATCAGCCCCAGCATTTT.

V and J are TRBV11-2 and TRBJ2-5, with no clear D. V gave up 1 base and J gave up 5 bases, with 11 bases separating them. The CDR3 contains 14 residues. The V gene's germline CDR1 is SGHAT and CDR2 FQNNGV. The CDR3 DNA is TGTGCCAGCAGCTTAGGGTCCTCCGTTGAGACCCAGTACTTC. Its translation: CASSLGSSVETQYF.

The V call is TRBV28, the J call TRBJ2-2, with D possibly being TRBD2 (5 bases). Trimming pared 5 bases from V and 5 bases from J, leaving 12 bases between. CDR3 length: 14 residues. CDR1 and CDR2 (germline): MDHEN, SYDVKM. CDR3 DNA: TGTGCCAGCAGTCCTATGACGGGGACCGGGGAGCTGTTTTTT. Its translation: CASSPMTGTGELFF.

This clone has only one observation. The chain employs TRBV10-3 and TRBJ1-1, with D tentatively TRBD1 (5 bases). Germline lookup yields CDR1 ENHRY and CDR2 SYGVKD. V lost 10 bases to trimming and J lost 2 bases, with 17 bases between them. This CDR3 comprises 14 residues. CDR3 region: CATASRADNTEAFF. The CDR3 DNA reads as TGTGCCACAGCTTCCAGGGCAGATAACACTGAAGCTTTCTTT.

The genes are TRBV7-8 and TRBJ1-2; 11 bases are shared with TRBD1. The CDR3 extends over 15 amino acids. With 5 bases clipped from V and 6 bases from J, the junction kept 8 bases outside the gene matches. Germline V gene data show CDR1 as SGHVS and CDR2 as FQNEAQ. The CDR3 DNA sequence: TGTGCCAGCAGCAAGGACAGGGGGCGAATGCATGGCTACACCTTC. As protein: CASSKDRGRMHGYTF.